The 9 T cell receptor beta chains listed next were all sequenced from one sample in a study of shared clonotypes between healthy human individuals. Some clones are missing from TCRdb's copy, which holds only in-frame ones; the method was immunoSEQ multiplex PCR. The sample shows some 2.1 million clones, 85% to 95% of them seen only once. Sequencing was performed on naive CD4+ T cells sorted from blood. Noted subset: CD45RA+ positively selected. Receptors were obtained from a man in his late teens or twenties in good health.

This rearrangement joins TRBV2 to TRBJ2-5; 8 bases line up with TRBD2. CDR1 is SNHLY, CDR2 FYNNEI, per germline. This CDR3 comprises 14 residues. V lost 5 bases, J lost 2 bases, and 4 bases stayed unmatched. DNA of the CDR3: TGTGCCAGCAGTCAGACTAGCGCACAAGAGACCCAGTACTTC. Its translation: CASSQTSAQETQYF.

The rearrangement links TRBV2 to TRBJ1-3, with a weak D call TRBD1 (6 bases). The length of the CDR3 is 15 residues. The germline CDR1 and CDR2 sequences are SNHLY and FYNNEI. Trimming took off 2 bases at V and 0 bases at J, with 8 bases between the two ends. The CDR3 nucleotides read TGTGCCAGCAGTGAAAGGGGGACCTCTGGAAACACCATATATTTT. It is translated as CASSERGTSGNTIYF.

The rearrangement links TRBV11-2 to TRBJ1-4; possible D gene TRBD1, 6 bases. This CDR3 comprises 15 residues. In germline, CDR1 is SGHAT, CDR2 FQNNGV. V shed 8 bases and J shed 2 bases, with 15 bases lying between them. CDR3 sequence: CASSGGAKTNEKLFF. CDR3 sequence (DNA): TGTGCCAGCTCTGGGGGGGCCAAGACTAATGAAAAACTGTTTTTT. The whole variable domain, remainder taken from reference TRBV11-2 and TRBJ1-4, is EAGVAQSPRYKIIEKRQSVAFWCNPISGHATLYWYQQILGQGPKLLIQFQNNGVVDDSQLPKDRFSAERLKGVDSTLKIQPAKLEDSAVYLCASSGGAKTNEKLFFGSGTQLSVL.

This clone was detected once. The chain has TRBV7-2 and TRBJ2-1, with D uncertain. This CDR3 has 14 residues. V lost 3 bases and J 7 bases, leaving 13 bases between the germline ends. Per the germline V gene, CDR1 is SGHTA and CDR2 is FQGNSA. The CDR3 sequence: CASSLWGERNEQFF. Here the CDR3 DNA reads TGTGCCAGCAGCTTGTGGGGTGAGAGGAATGAGCAGTTCTTC.

V gene TRBV6-5 combines with J gene TRBJ2-1, with D perhaps TRBD2 (5 bases). The CDR3 runs to 15 residues. V was cut by 5 bases and J by 0 bases, with 11 bases left in between. The V gene's germline CDR1 is MNHEY and CDR2 SVGAGI. The CDR3 protein is CASSLQGGSYNEQFF. CDR3 in DNA: TGTGCCAGCAGTCTCCAAGGAGGCTCCTACAATGAGCAGTTCTTC.

The genes are TRBV10-3 and TRBJ2-3; 10 bases align to TRBD2. The CDR3 totals 17 residues. Germline CDR1 ENHRY, CDR2 SYGVKD. V lost 10 bases, J lost 1 base, and 14 bases stayed unmatched. The CDR3 bases are TGTGCCACCTTAGGACGGGGAGGACTAGCGGGCACAGATACGCAGTATTTT. Translated, it gives CATLGRGGLAGTDTQYF.

The chain joins TRBV10-3 to TRBJ2-1; 10 positions agree with TRBD2. This CDR3 is built from 15 residues. Germline lookup yields CDR1 ENHRY and CDR2 SYGVKD. J was trimmed by 5 bases and V by 6 bases; bases with no gene match: 7. CDR3 bases: TGTGCCATCAGCTCGACTAGCGGGTATCACAATGAGCAGTTCTTC. It encodes CAISSTSGYHNEQFF.

The genes are TRBV21-1 and TRBJ1-2. TRBV21-1 is given as a pseudogene. The CDR3 has 16 amino acids. CDR3 sequence (DNA): TGTGCCAGCCCCCTACGGAGGGAACGCGGGAGGGGAGGCTACACCTTC. Amino acid sequence: CASPLRRERGRGGYTF.

Of note for this clone: The sample carries other DNA sequences with the same CDR3. The chain joins TRBV27 to TRBJ2-5, with 9 bases that match TRBD2. Germline values: CDR1 MNHEY, CDR2 SMNVEV (reference sequence). The J segment lost 4 bases and the V segment lost 2 bases, leaving 2 bases of the junction unmatched. CDR3 length equals 14 residues. The CDR3 loop reads CASSLRAGGETQYF. DNA for the CDR3: TGTGCCAGCAGTTTACGAGCGGGAGGAGAGACCCAGTACTTC.